This TCR beta chain was sequenced in a study of blood T cell repertoires in COVID-19. Study context: Donors in the United States, Italy and Spain gave samples during acute or convalescent COVID-19. In each case, the material was cDNA or gDNA derived from T cells, B-cell-depleted T cells, or PBMCs.

From germline, CDR1 is SQVTM and CDR2 ANQGSEA. CDR3 size: 14 residues. With 6 bases clipped from V and 7 bases from J, the junction kept 14 bases outside the gene matches. This table comes from immunoSEQ multiplex PCR, and its TCRdb copy is limited to in-frame clones, with some not included. This sample carries around 450,000 clones, approximately 90% of them seen once, and the ten largest clones take 4% to 5.5%. The TCR comes from a woman in her twenties or thirties with acute or convalescent COVID-19. The V call is TRBV29-1, the J call TRBJ2-7; TRBD1 aligns across 8 bases. The sequenced material came from peripheral blood. The CDR3 loop is CSVETGEELGEQYF. CDR3 in DNA: TGCAGCGTCGAGACAGGGGAGGAACTTGGGGAGCAGTACTTC.